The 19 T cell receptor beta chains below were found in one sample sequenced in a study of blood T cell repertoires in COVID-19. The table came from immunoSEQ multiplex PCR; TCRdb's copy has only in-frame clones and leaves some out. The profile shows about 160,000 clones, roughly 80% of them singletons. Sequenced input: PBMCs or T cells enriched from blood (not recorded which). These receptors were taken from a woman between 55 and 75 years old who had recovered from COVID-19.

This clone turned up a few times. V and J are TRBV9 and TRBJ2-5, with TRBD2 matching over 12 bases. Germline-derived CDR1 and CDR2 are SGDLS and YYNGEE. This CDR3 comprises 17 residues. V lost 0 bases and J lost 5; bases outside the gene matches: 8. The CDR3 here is CASSVGLAGGPSETQYF. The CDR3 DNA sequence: TGTGCCAGCAGCGTAGGGCTAGCGGGGGGGCCCTCCGAGACCCAGTACTTC.

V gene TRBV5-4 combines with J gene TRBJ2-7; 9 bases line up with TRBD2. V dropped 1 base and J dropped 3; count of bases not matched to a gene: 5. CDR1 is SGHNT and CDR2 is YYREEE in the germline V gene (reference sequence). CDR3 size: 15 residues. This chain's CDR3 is CASSLSSGGYYEQYF. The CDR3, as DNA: TGTGCCAGCAGCTTGAGCAGCGGGGGGTACTACGAGCAGTACTTC.

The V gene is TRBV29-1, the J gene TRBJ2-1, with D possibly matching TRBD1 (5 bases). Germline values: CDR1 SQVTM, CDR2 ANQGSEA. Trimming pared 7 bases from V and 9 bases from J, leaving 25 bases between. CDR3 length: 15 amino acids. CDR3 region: CSASVGAGLKGEQFF. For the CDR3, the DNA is TGCAGCGCCTCGGTTGGGGCAGGGCTTAAGGGTGAGCAGTTCTTC.

The CDR3, as DNA: TGTGCCAGCAGTCTCCGGAGGACCAGCGATGGCTACACCTTC. Encoded protein: CASSLRRTSDGYTF. This sequence joins TRBV27 and TRBJ1-2, with unresolved D. Trimming left V 5 bases short and J 6 bases short, with 16 bases between. CDR1 is MNHEY and CDR2 is SMNVEV in the germline V gene (reference sequence). This CDR3 comprises 14 residues.

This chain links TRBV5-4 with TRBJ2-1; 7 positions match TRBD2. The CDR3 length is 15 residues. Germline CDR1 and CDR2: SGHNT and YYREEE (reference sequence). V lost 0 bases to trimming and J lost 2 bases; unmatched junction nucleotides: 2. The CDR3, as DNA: TGTGCCAGCAGCTTGGGTGGGGGGGCCTACAATGAGCAGTTCTTC. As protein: CASSLGGGAYNEQFF.

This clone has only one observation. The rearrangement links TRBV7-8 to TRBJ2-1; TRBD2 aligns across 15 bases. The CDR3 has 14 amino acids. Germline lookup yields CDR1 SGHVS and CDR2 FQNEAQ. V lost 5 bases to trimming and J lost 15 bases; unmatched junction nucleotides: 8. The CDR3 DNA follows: TGTGCCAGCAGCACTGGACTAGCGGGGGGGCTAAGGTTCTTC. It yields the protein CASSTGLAGGLRFF.

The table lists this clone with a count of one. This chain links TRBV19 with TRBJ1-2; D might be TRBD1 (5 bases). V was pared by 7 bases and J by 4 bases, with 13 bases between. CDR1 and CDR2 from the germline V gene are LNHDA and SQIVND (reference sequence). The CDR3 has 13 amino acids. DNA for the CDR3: TGTGCCAGTACCCCGGACACTTTCTATGGCTACACCTTC. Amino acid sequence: CASTPDTFYGYTF.

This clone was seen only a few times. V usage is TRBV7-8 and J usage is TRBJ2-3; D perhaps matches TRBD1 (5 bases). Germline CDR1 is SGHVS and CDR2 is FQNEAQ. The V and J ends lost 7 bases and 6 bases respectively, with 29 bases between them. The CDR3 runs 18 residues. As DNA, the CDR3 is TGTGCCAGCACCCCAGCTCAGTTTCCACTGGGCTACAGGGATACGCAGTATTTT. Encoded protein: CASTPAQFPLGYRDTQYF.

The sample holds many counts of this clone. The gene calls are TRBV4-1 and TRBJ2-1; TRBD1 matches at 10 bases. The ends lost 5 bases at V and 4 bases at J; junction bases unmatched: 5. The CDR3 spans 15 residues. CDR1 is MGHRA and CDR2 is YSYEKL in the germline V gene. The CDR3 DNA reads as TGCGCCAGCAGCAGCCGGGACAGGGGTTACAATGAGCAGTTCTTC. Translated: CASSSRDRGYNEQFF.

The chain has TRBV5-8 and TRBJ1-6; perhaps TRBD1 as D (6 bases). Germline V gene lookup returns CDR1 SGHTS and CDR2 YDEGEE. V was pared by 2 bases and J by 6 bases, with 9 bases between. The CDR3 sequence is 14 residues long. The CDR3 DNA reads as TGTGCCAGCAGCTTCCAGGGGAGTAATTCACCCCTCCACTTT. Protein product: CASSFQGSNSPLHF.

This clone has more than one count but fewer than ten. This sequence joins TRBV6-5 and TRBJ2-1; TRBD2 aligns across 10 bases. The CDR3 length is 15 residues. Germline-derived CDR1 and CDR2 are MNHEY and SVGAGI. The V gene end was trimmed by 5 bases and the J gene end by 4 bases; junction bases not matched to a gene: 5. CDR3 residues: CASSQSGGGYNEQFF. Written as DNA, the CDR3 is TGTGCCAGCAGTCAAAGCGGGGGGGGATACAATGAGCAGTTCTTC.

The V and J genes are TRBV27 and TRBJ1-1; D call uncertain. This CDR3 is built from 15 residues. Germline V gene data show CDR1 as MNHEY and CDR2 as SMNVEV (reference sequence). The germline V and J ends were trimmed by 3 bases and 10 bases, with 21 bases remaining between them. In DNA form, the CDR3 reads TGTGCCAGCAGTTTGTCCGAACCTTCCGTCACGGGAGCTTTCTTT. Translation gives CASSLSEPSVTGAFF.

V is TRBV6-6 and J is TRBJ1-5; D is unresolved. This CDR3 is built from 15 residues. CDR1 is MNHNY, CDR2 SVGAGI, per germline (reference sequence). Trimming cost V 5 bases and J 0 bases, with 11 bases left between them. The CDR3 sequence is CASSKSTTSNQPQHF. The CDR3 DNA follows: TGTGCCAGCAGTAAATCAACAACTAGCAATCAGCCCCAGCATTTT.

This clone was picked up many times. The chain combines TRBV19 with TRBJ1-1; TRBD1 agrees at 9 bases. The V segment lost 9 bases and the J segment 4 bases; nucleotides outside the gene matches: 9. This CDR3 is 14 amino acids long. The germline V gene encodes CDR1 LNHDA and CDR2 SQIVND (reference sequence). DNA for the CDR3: TGTGCCAGGGAGGGGACAGGGTCGGCCACTGAAGCTTTCTTT. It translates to CAREGTGSATEAFF.

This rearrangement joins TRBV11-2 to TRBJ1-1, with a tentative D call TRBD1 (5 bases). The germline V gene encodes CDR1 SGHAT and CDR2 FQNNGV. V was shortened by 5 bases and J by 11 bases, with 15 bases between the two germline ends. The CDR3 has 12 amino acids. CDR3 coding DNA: TGTGCCAGCAGCGAAGGGGTTAGTGTGGCTTTCTTT. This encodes CASSEGVSVAFF.

In DNA form, the CDR3 reads TGTGCCAGTAGTATTCAAACAGGTACTCAGCCCCAGCATTTT. As protein: CASSIQTGTQPQHF. The chain uses TRBV19 and TRBJ1-5; tentatively, D is TRBD1 (5 bases). This CDR3 has 14 amino acids. The germline V gene has CDR1 LNHDA and CDR2 SQIVND (reference sequence). Trimming stripped 3 bases from V and 6 bases from J, with 12 bases between. The entire variable domain, with the rest obtained from reference TRBV19 and TRBJ1-5, is as follows: DGGITQSPKYLFRKEGQNVTLSCEQNLNHDAMYWYRQDPGQGLRLIYYSQIVNDFQKGDIAEGYSVSREKKESFPLTVTSAQKNPTAFYLCASSIQTGTQPQHFGDGTRLSIL.

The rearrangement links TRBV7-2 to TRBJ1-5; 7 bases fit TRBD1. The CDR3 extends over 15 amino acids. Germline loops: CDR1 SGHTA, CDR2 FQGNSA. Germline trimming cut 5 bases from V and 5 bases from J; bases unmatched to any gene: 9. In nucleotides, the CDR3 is TGTGCCAGCAGCCGGACAGGTAGAGGGGATCAGCCCCAGCATTTT. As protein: CASSRTGRGDQPQHF.

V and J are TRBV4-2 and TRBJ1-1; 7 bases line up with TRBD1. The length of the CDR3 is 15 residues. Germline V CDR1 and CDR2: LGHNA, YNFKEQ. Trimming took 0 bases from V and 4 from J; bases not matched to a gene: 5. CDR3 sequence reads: CASSQDLPGGTEAFF. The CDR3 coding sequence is TGTGCCAGCAGCCAAGATCTTCCAGGGGGCACTGAAGCTTTCTTT.

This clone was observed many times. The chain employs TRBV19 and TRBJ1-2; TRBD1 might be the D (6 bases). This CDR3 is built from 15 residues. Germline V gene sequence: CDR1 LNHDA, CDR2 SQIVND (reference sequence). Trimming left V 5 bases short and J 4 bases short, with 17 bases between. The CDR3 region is CASSFWDTDFYGYTF. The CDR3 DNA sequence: TGTGCCAGTAGTTTCTGGGACACTGACTTCTATGGCTACACCTTC.